The next 15 T cell receptor beta chains were all read from a single sample in a study of blood T cell repertoires in COVID-19. TCRdb's table, derived via immunoSEQ multiplex PCR, lists solely in-frame clones and lacks some. The sample carries about 160,000 clones, 75% to 90% recorded once. The sequenced sample consisted of peripheral blood. Source of these receptors: a human donor in a cohort sampled during active COVID-19.

The chain couples TRBV10-2 to TRBJ2-7; 11 bases fit TRBD2. V lost 6 bases to trimming and J lost 4 bases; unmatched junction nucleotides: 8. The CDR3 sequence is 15 residues long. Germline values: CDR1 WSHSY, CDR2 SAAADI. CDR3 protein: CASSDGTSGVYEQYF. CDR3 coding DNA: TGCGCCAGCAGCGACGGGACTAGCGGAGTATACGAGCAGTACTTC.

The rearrangement joins TRBV4-3 to TRBJ1-2; TRBD1 is a possible D gene (5 bases). In germline, CDR1 is LGHNA, CDR2 YSLEER. Trimming removed 0 bases at V and 5 bases at J, with 10 bases between. The CDR3 has 14 residues. The CDR3 region has the DNA TGCGCCAGCAGCCAAGATTTGGGGGGTTATGGCTACACCTTC. It specifies CASSQDLGGYGYTF.

CDR3 DNA sequence: TGTGCCAGCAGTAACCTCCGGGACAGGGTCACTGAAGCTTTCTTT. It specifies CASSNLRDRVTEAFF. The chain recombines TRBV6-5 with TRBJ1-1, with 9 bases matching TRBD1. The CDR3 has 15 amino acids. Per the germline V gene, CDR1 is MNHEY and CDR2 is SVGAGI. The junction had 8 bases not matched to a gene; V was cut back by 5 bases and J by 4 bases.

This chain connects TRBV25-1 to TRBJ1-1; 11 nucleotides match TRBD1. V gave up 6 bases and J gave up 4 bases; unmatched junction bases: 4. Germline lookup yields CDR1 MGHDK and CDR2 SYGVNS. This CDR3 is built from 14 residues. CDR3 DNA: TGTGCCAGCAGGGGGACAGGGGGGATCACTGAAGCTTTCTTT. This sequence encodes CASRGTGGITEAFF.

The genes are TRBV15 and TRBJ2-6, with D hard to call. The CDR3 length is 14 residues. CDR1 and CDR2 (germline): LNHNV, YYDKDF (reference sequence). V lost 7 bases and J lost 1, with 8 bases in between. The CDR3 is CATIIGSGANVLTF. The CDR3 nucleotides read TGTGCCACCATAATCGGTTCTGGGGCCAACGTCCTGACTTTC.

The chain links TRBV5-1 to TRBJ2-2; tentatively, D is TRBD1 (6 bases). CDR3 length equals 15 residues. Trimming took 4 bases from V and 0 from J, leaving 10 bases between them. The V gene's germline CDR1 is SGHRS and CDR2 YFSETQ. CDR3 nucleotide sequence: TGCGCCAGCAGCGCCTCAGGGGCGAACACCGGGGAGCTGTTTTTT. As protein: CASSASGANTGELFF.

The rearrangement uses TRBV6-5 and TRBJ2-1; TRBD2 aligns across 9 bases. Germline V lookup: CDR1 MNHEY, CDR2 SVGAGI. After removal of 1 base from V and 2 bases from J, the junction contained 3 bases not matched to a gene. The CDR3 has 16 amino acids. The CDR3 protein is CASSYLASGAYNEQFF. CDR3 nucleotides: TGTGCCAGCAGTTACTTGGCTAGCGGGGCCTACAATGAGCAGTTCTTC.

The chain employs TRBV24-1 and TRBJ2-1, with unresolved D. Trimming stripped 6 bases from V and 4 bases from J, with 12 bases between. This CDR3 contains 14 residues. Germline-derived CDR1 and CDR2 are KGHDR and SFDVKD. In DNA, the CDR3 is TGTGCCACCAGTATCGGGTACCTGTACAATGAGCAGTTCTTC. Translation gives CATSIGYLYNEQFF.

This chain links TRBV7-3 with TRBJ2-1; D might be TRBD2 (6 bases). Germline V gives CDR1 SGHTA, CDR2 FQGTGA. This CDR3 has 12 residues. Between the trimmed V and J ends, which lost 5 bases and 7 bases, there was a span of 9 bases. The CDR3 loop reads CASSRSGNEQFF. The DNA for the CDR3 is TGTGCCAGCAGCCGTAGCGGTAATGAGCAGTTCTTC.

This sequence joins TRBV5-1 and TRBJ1-1, with unresolved D. The CDR3 consists of 13 residues. From germline, CDR1 is SGHRS and CDR2 YFSETQ. Trimming removed 6 bases at V and 1 base at J, with 10 bases between. The CDR3 protein is CASTPAGNTEAFF. CDR3 in DNA: TGCGCCAGCACACCCGCAGGGAACACTGAAGCTTTCTTT.

This clone has more than one count but fewer than ten. The genes are TRBV7-6 and TRBJ2-7; 9 bases fit TRBD2. Losses at the gene ends were 1 base for V and 5 bases for J; bases not matched to a gene: 6. CDR3 length: 15 amino acids. The germline V gene has CDR1 SGHVS and CDR2 FNYEAQ. The CDR3 bases are TGTGCCAGCAGCTTAGGTCTAGCGGGGAGGAACGAGCAGTACTTC. Translated: CASSLGLAGRNEQYF.

The chain combines TRBV30 with TRBJ2-3; D possibly corresponds to TRBD1 (5 bases). CDR3 length: 11 amino acids. Per germline, CDR1 GTSNPN and CDR2 SVGIG (reference sequence). V lost 3 bases to trimming and J lost 10 bases, with 11 bases between them. The CDR3 protein is CAWSELGAQYF. In DNA form, the CDR3 reads TGTGCCTGGAGCGAATTAGGGGCGCAGTATTTT.

This clone was recorded only once. V usage is TRBV3-1 (or the pseudogene TRBV3-2) and J usage is TRBJ2-1; 9 bases line up with TRBD2. The V and J ends lost 1 base and 8 bases, in that order; junction bases with no gene match: 9. Germline values: CDR1 LGHDT, CDR2 YNNKEL (reference sequence). The CDR3 runs to 16 residues. CDR3 coding DNA: TGTGCCAGCAGCCAAGGCCCGGGACTAGCTACACATGAGCAGTTCTTC. It specifies CASSQGPGLATHEQFF.

The J gene is TRBJ2-5, the V gene TRBV11-2; the match to TRBD2 covers 8 bases. The junction had 12 bases not matched to a gene; V was cut back by 4 bases and J by 2 bases. Germline V lookup: CDR1 SGHAT, CDR2 FQNNGV. The CDR3 length is 17 residues. CDR3 DNA: TGTGCCAGCAGCTCCGGGGGGGGCGCGCCCGGGCAAGAGACCCAGTACTTC. Its protein is CASSSGGGAPGQETQYF.

A few counts support this clone. This chain uses TRBV7-3 with TRBJ1-1, with a weak D call TRBD1 (5 bases). The germline CDR1 and CDR2 sequences are SGHTA and FQGTGA. This CDR3 contains 16 residues. V was clipped by 1 base and J by 4 bases, with 16 bases between them. CDR3 DNA sequence: TGTGCCAGCAGCTTAAACCCCAGGGACGGGGGCACTGAAGCTTTCTTT. It specifies CASSLNPRDGGTEAFF.